Below are 5 T cell receptor beta chains sequenced from a single sample in a study of T cell changes during pregnancy in multiple sclerosis. Clones were read by immunoSEQ multiplex PCR, and TCRdb kept only the in-frame ones, dropping some. This table holds some 60,000 clones, about 94% found once. Specimen: CD4+ T cells from peripheral blood mononuclear cells, collected before pregnancy. These receptors were taken from a female donor with multiple sclerosis, enrolled in a pregnancy study.

The chain recombines TRBV5-5 with TRBJ1-2; possibly TRBD1 for D (6 bases). The germline V gene encodes CDR1 SGHKS and CDR2 YYEKEE (reference sequence). CDR3 length equals 15 residues. V lost 3 bases and J 1 base, leaving 13 bases between the germline ends. Here the CDR3 DNA reads TGTGCCAGCAGCTACGCGACAGGATATAACTATGGCTACACCTTC. Encoded protein: CASSYATGYNYGYTF.

This chain joins TRBV7-2 and TRBJ2-4, with a possible D match to TRBD1 (6 bases). Germline V gene lookup returns CDR1 SGHTA and CDR2 FQGNSA. The CDR3 sequence is 16 residues long. V was pared by 5 bases and J by 2 bases, with 16 bases between. The chain's CDR3 is CASSPTGQRSKNIQYF. The CDR3 nucleotides are TGTGCCAGCAGCCCTACCGGACAGCGATCCAAAAACATTCAGTACTTC.

The chain uses TRBV6-5 and TRBJ1-4, with TRBD1 matching 9 bases. CDR1 MNHEY and CDR2 SVGAGI come from the germline V gene. The CDR3 runs 15 residues. Trimming cost V 5 bases and J 6 bases; bases outside gene matches: 7. This CDR3 is CASSRNRDRDEKLFF. CDR3 coding DNA: TGTGCCAGCAGTCGCAACCGGGACAGGGATGAAAAACTGTTTTTT.

The chain has TRBV7-9 and TRBJ2-1, with 8 bases aligning to TRBD2. Germline loops: CDR1 SEHNR, CDR2 FQNEAQ (reference sequence). The ends lost 5 bases at V and 5 bases at J; junction bases unmatched: 11. The CDR3 consists of 16 residues. CDR3 coding DNA: TGTGCCAGCAGCCCCAACGGGGCGGGAGGTCACAATGAGCAGTTCTTC. Residues: CASSPNGAGGHNEQFF. The entire variable domain, with the rest obtained from reference TRBV7-9 and TRBJ2-1, is as follows: DTGVSQNPRHKITKRGQNVTFRCDPISEHNRLYWYRQTLGQGPEFLTYFQNEAQLEKSRLLSDRFSAERPKGSFSTLEIQRTEQGDSAMYLCASSPNGAGGHNEQFFGPGTRLTVL.

The chain couples TRBV30 to TRBJ1-1, with D uncertain. V shed 0 bases and J shed 5 bases, with 4 bases lying between them. Looked up from germline, CDR1 is GTSNPN and CDR2 is SVGIG (reference sequence). The CDR3 has 11 amino acids. The CDR3 DNA reads as TGTGCCTGGAGTGTACTTACTGAAGCTTTCTTT. It is translated as CAWSVLTEAFF.